This TCR beta chain emerged from a study of blood T cell repertoires in COVID-19. On the study more broadly: Material from acute and convalescent COVID-19 was sourced from the United States, Italy and Spain.

Original analysis: Estimated nucleated cell counts came from reference gene primer amplification. The protocol was immunoSEQ multiplex PCR, while the TCRdb copy is restricted to in-frame clones and leaves out a portion. The D gene and trimming were derived from the DNA, and the V and J assignments and clone size from that table. The table includes roughly 120,000 clones, 65% to 90% detected once. V dropped 2 bases and J dropped 3 bases, with 13 bases sitting between them. This CDR3 has 16 residues. From germline, CDR1 is SGHAT and CDR2 FQDESV (reference sequence). Sequenced material: peripheral blood. This sequence was found in a man aged 80 or over with acute or convalescent COVID-19. This chain uses TRBV11-1 with TRBJ2-2, with D possibly TRBD2 on 7 matching bases. CDR3 in DNA: TGTGCCAGCAGCTTATTTTTAGGGGGGGACACCGGGGAGCTGTTTTTT. This gives the protein CASSLFLGGDTGELFF.